This T cell receptor beta chain was sequenced during a study of blood T cell repertoires in COVID-19. Repertoires were generated with immunoSEQ multiplex PCR, while TCRdb's copy carries only in-frame clones and drops some. The table lists 380,000 or so clones, more than 70% of them singletons, with approximately 1.2% in the top ten. Per the germline V gene, CDR1 is PRHDT and CDR2 is FYEKMQ (reference sequence). V shed 3 bases and J 5 bases; nucleotides not matched to a gene: 5. The CDR3 spans 14 residues. This sequence was found in a man aged 35 to 55 with acute or convalescent COVID-19. V usage is TRBV13 and J usage is TRBJ1-2; 8 bases align to TRBD1. The sequenced material came from peripheral blood. In DNA, the CDR3 is TGTGCCAGCAGCTTTCCAACAGGGGGGTATGGCTACACCTTC. This encodes CASSFPTGGYGYTF.